The 9 T cell receptor beta chains below come from one sample, sequenced in a study of blood T cell repertoires in COVID-19. Some clones are missing from TCRdb's copy, which holds only in-frame ones; the method was immunoSEQ multiplex PCR. The table lists over 130,000 clones, under 90% of them singletons. The sample was PBMCs or T cells enriched from blood (not recorded which). Every receptor here comes from a woman under 30 who had been exposed to COVID-19.

The chain employs TRBV11-2 and TRBJ1-1, with 7 bases that match TRBD1. The trim removed 1 base at V and 1 base at J, leaving 0 bases unmatched. Germline CDR1 and CDR2: SGHAT and FQNNGV. The CDR3 covers 14 residues. Written as DNA, the CDR3 is TGTGCCAGCAGCTTAGGGACAGGGAACACTGAAGCTTTCTTT. It codes for CASSLGTGNTEAFF.

The rearrangement joins TRBV7-3 to TRBJ1-3; D remains unclear. V lost 5 bases, J lost 7 bases, and 6 bases lay in between. Germline V CDR1 and CDR2: SGHTA, FQGTGA. This CDR3 contains 11 residues. The CDR3 DNA is TGTGCCAGCAGCCCTACCAACACCATATATTTT. Translation gives CASSPTNTIYF.

This clone was picked up a small number of times. The chain links TRBV2 to TRBJ1-4; D might be TRBD1 (5 bases). The V gene's germline CDR1 is SNHLY and CDR2 FYNNEI. The CDR3 has 15 amino acids. The V end lost 4 bases, the J end lost 3 bases, and 12 bases lay between the germline ends. The CDR3 coding sequence is TGTGCCAGCAGTGTAATAGGGGTTGCTAATGAAAAACTGTTTTTT. It yields the protein CASSVIGVANEKLFF.

The chain uses TRBV24-1 and TRBJ1-2, with 7 nucleotides matching TRBD1. J was trimmed by 2 bases and V by 7 bases; bases with no gene match: 3. This CDR3 comprises 13 residues. The germline gives CDR1 KGHDR, CDR2 SFDVKD. DNA for the CDR3: TGTGCCACCAGAAGGGACAGAAACTATGGCTACACCTTC. The encoded protein is CATRRDRNYGYTF.

This chain links TRBV5-4 with TRBJ1-2; 9 nucleotides line up with TRBD1. CDR3 length equals 16 residues. The ends lost 4 bases at V and 4 bases at J; junction bases unmatched: 11. Germline CDR1 and CDR2: SGHNT and YYREEE (reference sequence). DNA of the CDR3: TGTGCCAGCAGCCCCGGGGGACAGGGATTACTCTATGGCTACACCTTC. Translated, it gives CASSPGGQGLLYGYTF.

The chain couples TRBV9 to TRBJ2-5; 8 nucleotides align to TRBD2. Germline V gene lookup returns CDR1 SGDLS and CDR2 YYNGEE. Trimming cost V 0 bases and J 6 bases; bases outside gene matches: 7. This CDR3 comprises 15 residues. DNA of the CDR3: TGTGCCAGCAGCGTAGAGGGGAGCGGGAGTAAGACCCAGTACTTC. It is translated as CASSVEGSGSKTQYF.

This chain connects TRBV7-6 to TRBJ2-1; D is uncertain. Per the germline V gene, CDR1 is SGHVS and CDR2 is FNYEAQ. CDR3 length: 13 residues. V lost 0 bases and J 6 bases, leaving 6 bases between the germline ends. The CDR3, as DNA: TGTGCCAGCAGCTTAGCGAGCGTCAATGAGCAGTTCTTC. Residues: CASSLASVNEQFF.

The sample holds many counts of this clone. This rearrangement joins TRBV28 to TRBJ1-4; tentative D call: TRBD1 (6 bases). Germline CDR1 reads MDHEN; CDR2 reads SYDVKM. Trimming removed 2 bases from V and 13 bases from J, with 14 bases in between. This CDR3 has 13 residues. As DNA, the CDR3 is TGTGCCAGCAGTTTAAGACAGGCGGCCCGACTGTTTTTT. Its translation is CASSLRQAARLFF.

J is TRBJ2-1 and V is TRBV15; 7 bases match TRBD1. Germline V gene sequence: CDR1 LNHNV, CDR2 YYDKDF (reference sequence). The CDR3 runs to 15 residues. V trimming: 1 base; J trimming: 3 bases; junction bases outside the gene matches: 3. CDR3 sequence (DNA): TGTGCCACCAGCAGAGGGCAGGGGGACTACAATGAGCAGTTCTTC. It is translated as CATSRGQGDYNEQFF.